This is a list of T cell receptor beta chains from one sample in a study of cytomegalovirus exposure and HLA in healthy donors. TCRdb's copy holds only in-frame clones and misses some; the assay was immunoSEQ multiplex PCR. The data show tens of thousands of clones, roughly 80% seen once. Sequenced material: PBMCs. These receptor sequences come from a man aged 25 to 45 in good health and CMV-seronegative. Both conserved end residues are part of each CDR3. Fields, in order: J gene, V gene, CDR3 protein.

TRBJ1-1 TRBV29-1 CSVELDRALMNTEAFF
TRBJ1-4 TRBV7-8 CASSLDGRANEKLFF
TRBJ2-3 TRBV9 CASSLGAGGSTDTQYF
TRBJ2-1 TRBV5-1 CASSSVPRTSGRAREQFF
TRBJ2-5 TRBV6-1 CASSEGGTKETQYF
TRBJ1-6 TRBV5-6 CASSLPGIDSPLHF
TRBJ2-2 TRBV4-3 CASSQGTSGGTGELFF
TRBJ2-6 TRBV13 CASSRDRWSGANVLTF
TRBJ2-5 TRBV7-7 CASSPPGETQYF
TRBJ2-5 TRBV13 CASSPGGVQETQYF
TRBJ2-3 TRBV9 CASSVGRPTDTQYF
TRBJ1-4 TRBV19 CASSPTGMVGEKLFF
TRBJ2-5 TRBV9 CASSVAASALETQYF
TRBJ2-3 TRBV5-4 CASSSRGRSTDTQYF
TRBJ2-3 TRBV19 CASSIDWEGDTQYF
TRBJ1-6 TRBV7-2 CASSSPTGSSYNSPLHF
TRBJ2-7 TRBV5-4 CASSPDSYEQYF
TRBJ1-6 TRBV7-2 CASSFKIGTQLGSPLHF
TRBJ2-5 TRBV7-2 CASSFGGSGYQETQYF
TRBJ1-5 TRBV7-2 CASSVSQTGVSNQPQHF
TRBJ1-5 TRBV11-1 CASSPLGHHSNQPQHF
TRBJ2-7 TRBV6-1 CASSEGQRAAYEQYF
TRBJ1-2 TRBV6-5 CASSYGVGGYTF
TRBJ2-2 TRBV5-6 CASSLRQLVMGELFF
TRBJ2-2 TRBV11-2 CASSPRTSGNTGELFF
NA TRBV2 CASSQRGSSYEQYF
TRBJ2-7 TRBV13 CASSLGTGYEQYF
TRBJ2-7 TRBV5-4 CASSLALGEQYF
TRBJ2-5 TRBV6-5 CASSYFGGSNLETQYF
TRBJ1-1 TRBV6-5 CASTPPGWTEAFF
TRBJ1-1 TRBV11-2 CASSSNRDKYTEAFF
TRBJ2-3 TRBV9 CASSVTSGYTDTQYF
TRBJ2-3 TRBV5-1 CASSLSGIADTQYF